Each of the 26 T cell receptor beta chains below was sequenced from the same sample in a study of post-analysis software for immune sequencing data (dated by TCRdb to about 2015). Study-level results and caveats: Significantly higher frequencies in patients than in controls were found for five or six TRBV segments, including TRBV5-6, TRBV5-1 and TRBV20-1.

These receptors' antigens are unknown. Receptor libraries were prepared by PCR. Sequenced using an Illumina HiSeq 2500. Unique molecular identifiers were incorporated into TCR beta cDNA libraries to reduce PCR and sequencing biases. The raw public data were reprocessed by TCRdb itself: fastp quality trimming at Q25, MiXCR clonotype calling, in-frame beta chains only. Under each unique CDR3 protein, matching rows form one entry showing the most common genes and DNA. Across this sample there are approximately 730,000 distinct CDR3 sequences, with 35% to 55% seen only once. The ten largest clones take up roughly 4.9% of the sample. Specimen: blood. Receptors originate from a girl between 5 and 17 years old with multiple sclerosis.

V is TRBV5-1 and J is TRBJ2-1; 12 bases map to TRBD2. Unmatched junction bases numbered 10, after V lost 3 bases and J lost 9 bases. From germline, CDR1 is SGHRS and CDR2 YFSETQ. The CDR3 length is 16 residues. The CDR3 sequence: CASSSRLAGEEGEQFF. CDR3 nucleotide sequence: TGCGCCAGCAGCTCCCGACTAGCGGGAGAGGAAGGTGAGCAGTTCTTC.

This clonotype has only a few counts. V usage is TRBV7-9 and J usage is TRBJ2-7; 8 nucleotides agree with TRBD2. The end of the DNA aligns better with TRBJ2-5, so the J call may be wrong. This CDR3 contains 14 residues. The V gene's germline CDR1 is SEHNR and CDR2 FQNEAQ (reference sequence). This chain's CDR3 is CASSRSGKPETQYF. The CDR3 bases are TGTGCCAGCAGCCGTAGCGGGAAGCCGGAGACCCAGTACTTC.

The J gene is TRBJ2-7, the V gene TRBV20-1, with D perhaps TRBD1 (6 bases). The J call may be wrong; the DNA end is better matched by TRBJ2-5. The CDR3 spans 14 residues. Germline values: CDR1 DFQATT, CDR2 SNEGSKA (reference sequence). In DNA form, the CDR3 reads TGCAGTGCTAGGCCCCAGCAGGGGATGAGGACCCAGTACTTC. Its protein is CSARPQQGMRTQYF.

The chain recombines TRBV5-1 with TRBJ2-7; D is possibly TRBD1 or TRBD2 (6 bases each). This CDR3 is built from 14 residues. V was shortened by 1 base and J by 0 bases, with 8 bases between the two germline ends. The germline V gene encodes CDR1 SGHRS and CDR2 YFSETQ. CDR3 coding DNA: TGCGCCAGCAGCTTGTGGGGGGCCTCCTACGAGCAGTACTTC. This gives the protein CASSLWGASYEQYF.

This clonotype was found a few times. The rearrangement links TRBV5-5 to TRBJ2-1; TRBD2 matches 8 bases. The germline V gene has CDR1 SGHKS and CDR2 YYEKEE (reference sequence). This CDR3 spans 19 amino acids. Trimming at V came to 4 bases and at J to 2 bases, leaving 17 bases not matched to a gene. CDR3 in DNA: TGTGCCAGCAGCGCGGGTGGGTTAGCGGGAAGGTCCCCCTACAATGAGCAGTTCTTC. Its protein product is CASSAGGLAGRSPYNEQFF.

The V gene is TRBV20-1, the J gene TRBJ1-2; D not certain. The germline V and J ends were trimmed by 3 bases and 6 bases, with 11 bases remaining between them. This CDR3 is 12 amino acids long. Germline V gene sequence: CDR1 DFQATT, CDR2 SNEGSKA (reference sequence). CDR3 sequence (DNA): TGCAGTGCTAGTAGGCTAGACCATGGCTACACCTTC. This sequence encodes CSASRLDHGYTF.

This clonotype has more than one count but fewer than ten. The genes are TRBV29-1 and TRBJ2-1; 8 nucleotides line up with TRBD2. The CDR3 contains 15 residues. Losses at the gene ends were 6 bases for V and 7 bases for J; bases not matched to a gene: 14. Germline values: CDR1 SQVTM, CDR2 ANQGSEA. CDR3: CSVAPVAGTLNEQFF. The CDR3 DNA is TGCAGCGTCGCCCCAGTAGCGGGAACGTTAAATGAGCAGTTCTTC.

This clonotype has a handful of counts. The chain recombines TRBV10-2 with TRBJ2-7; a possible D gene is TRBD1 (5 bases). The DNA end is a closer match to TRBJ2-5, so the J assignment may be wrong. Germline CDR1 reads WSHSY; CDR2 reads SAAADI. The CDR3 totals 14 residues. The CDR3 bases are TGCGCCAGCAGCTCCGCAGGGTCGGGAGAGACCCAGTACTTC. This encodes CASSSAGSGETQYF.

This clonotype was seen a few times. The rearrangement links TRBV13 to TRBJ2-7; D not resolved. The CDR3 consists of 15 residues. Deletions cut 4 bases from V and 0 bases from J, with 13 bases between. The germline CDR1 and CDR2 sequences are PRHDT and FYEKMQ (reference sequence). The CDR3 DNA reads TGTGCCAGCAGCTCGAGGTCCACAAGCTCCTACGAGCAGTACTTC. Translating it yields CASSSRSTSSYEQYF.

This clonotype was recorded only once. The V and J genes are TRBV5-1 and TRBJ1-1; weak D call: TRBD1 (5 bases). The CDR3 consists of 16 residues. CDR1 and CDR2 (germline): SGHRS, YFSETQ. Trimming pared 2 bases from V and 1 base from J, leaving 15 bases between. The CDR3 sequence is CASSFRGGPENTEAFF. CDR3 DNA: TGCGCCAGCAGCTTTCGGGGGGGACCTGAGAACACTGAAGCTTTCTTT. The full variable domain, in which reference TRBV5-1 and TRBJ1-1 provide the parts outside the CDR3, is KAGVTQTPRYLIKTRGQQVTLSCSPISGHRSVSWYQQTPGQGLQFLFEYFSETQRNKGNFPGRFSGRQFSNSRSEMNVSTLELGDSALYLCASSFRGGPENTEAFFGQGTRLTVV.

The chain is built from TRBV5-1 and TRBJ2-1; TRBD2 matches 12 bases. The junction had 5 bases not matched to a gene; V was cut back by 7 bases and J by 6 bases. The CDR3 totals 14 residues. CDR1 and CDR2 (germline): SGHRS, YFSETQ. The CDR3 loop is CASSTSGRFNEQFF. The CDR3 nucleotides read TGCGCCAGCTCAACTAGCGGGAGGTTCAATGAGCAGTTCTTC.

The gene calls are TRBV4-1 and TRBJ2-4; 10 bases are a match to TRBD2. The end of the DNA aligns better with TRBJ2-7, so the J call may be wrong. The CDR3 is 15 residues long. The germline V gene encodes CDR1 MGHRA and CDR2 YSYEKL. CDR3 bases: TGCGCCAGCAGCCAAGATACTAGCGGGGACTACGAGCAGTACTTC. Amino acids: CASSQDTSGDYEQYF.

This chain connects TRBV2 to TRBJ1-1; no clear D gene. This CDR3 spans 15 amino acids. Trimming left V 6 bases short and J 0 bases short, with 14 bases between. Germline-derived CDR1 and CDR2 are SNHLY and FYNNEI. CDR3 residues: CASSERLWMNTEAFF. CDR3 coding DNA: TGTGCCAGCAGCGAACGTCTGTGGATGAACACTGAAGCTTTCTTT.

The chain employs TRBV28 and TRBJ2-7, with D tentatively TRBD1 or TRBD2 (5 bases each). The germline V gene encodes CDR1 MDHEN and CDR2 SYDVKM. This CDR3 has 15 residues. The ends were cut back, 8 bases at V and 0 bases at J, with 17 bases in the middle. The CDR3 DNA sequence: TGTGCCAGCGAAGCCGGGACGGCGAGCTCCTACGAGCAGTACTTC. Translating gives CASEAGTASSYEQYF.

This clonotype has more than one count but fewer than ten. The chain carries TRBV25-1 and TRBJ2-7; 7 bases line up with TRBD2. The V segment lost 1 base and the J segment 0 bases; nucleotides outside the gene matches: 6. Per the germline V gene, CDR1 is MGHDK and CDR2 is SYGVNS. This CDR3 comprises 16 residues. The DNA for the CDR3 is TGTGCCAGCAGTGAATTTGCTAGCGGAACCTCCTACGAGCAGTACTTC. This sequence encodes CASSEFASGTSYEQYF.

This chain links TRBV20-1 with TRBJ1-2, with D possibly being TRBD1 (6 bases). This CDR3 contains 15 residues. Per the germline V gene, CDR1 is DFQATT and CDR2 is SNEGSKA (reference sequence). The ends were cut back, 4 bases at V and 5 bases at J, with 20 bases in the middle. The CDR3 sequence: CSAKGTTGAGYGYTF. The CDR3 DNA is TGCAGTGCTAAAGGGACTACGGGGGCAGGGTATGGCTACACCTTC.

This chain joins TRBV29-1 and TRBJ2-1; 7 bases agree with TRBD1. CDR1 SQVTM and CDR2 ANQGSEA come from the germline V gene. This CDR3 comprises 15 residues. Trimming took 2 bases from V and 13 from J; bases not matched to a gene: 17. The DNA of the CDR3 is TGCAGCGTTGAAACAGGGGCTTTATTTTTAGAGACCCAGTTCTTC. This codes for CSVETGALFLETQFF.

This clonotype was picked up a small number of times. The chain recombines TRBV7-8 with TRBJ2-3; D is unresolved. With 6 bases removed from V and 4 bases from J, the gap between germline ends came to 14 bases. The CDR3 runs 14 residues. Germline V lookup: CDR1 SGHVS, CDR2 FQNEAQ. The chain's CDR3 is CASSSFRPADTQYF. The CDR3 DNA follows: TGTGCCAGCAGTTCGTTCCGGCCGGCAGATACGCAGTATTTT.

A note on this clonotype: This could be a read error, since a much larger clone is one nucleotide away. The rearrangement uses TRBV6-4 and TRBJ2-1; 7 bases match TRBD1. The J call may be incorrect, as the DNA end agrees better with TRBJ2-7. The CDR3 is made up of 15 amino acids. The germline CDR1 and CDR2 sequences are MRHNA and SNTAGT. The CDR3 DNA follows: TGTGCCAGTCTTTTTCCGGGACAGACCTACAATGAGCAGTACTTC. Translating gives CASLFPGQTYNEQYF.

This clonotype was seen more than once but under ten times. J is TRBJ2-1 and V is TRBV9, with D maybe TRBD2 (5 bases). CDR1 is SGDLS, CDR2 YYNGEE, per germline. The germline V and J ends were trimmed by 5 bases and 0 bases, with 12 bases remaining between them. This CDR3 region has 15 residues. The CDR3 coding sequence is TGTGCCAGCAGTGACTCGGGGAGCTCCTACAATGAGCAGTTCTTC. Protein sequence: CASSDSGSSYNEQFF.

The chain links TRBV6-1 to TRBJ1-2, with 9 bases aligning to TRBD1. V shed 0 bases, J shed 4 bases, and the junction held 3 bases outside the gene matches. The length of the CDR3 is 15 residues. From germline, CDR1 is MNHNS and CDR2 SASEGT. The CDR3 sequence is CASSEAQGAGYGYTF. The CDR3 DNA sequence: TGTGCCAGCAGTGAAGCACAGGGGGCTGGCTATGGCTACACCTTC.

In this sample, this clonotype turned up a few times. The chain couples TRBV7-6 to TRBJ2-3, with D tentatively TRBD1 (6 bases). V was shortened by 4 bases and J by 0 bases, with 11 bases between the two germline ends. In germline, CDR1 is SGHVS, CDR2 FNYEAQ. This CDR3 region has 15 residues. CDR3 residues: CASSSHQGSTDTQYF. For the CDR3, the DNA is TGTGCCAGCAGCTCCCACCAGGGGAGCACAGATACGCAGTATTTT. Using reference TRBV7-6 and TRBJ2-3 for the parts outside the CDR3, the full variable domain is GAGVSQSPRYKVTKRGQDVALRCDPISGHVSLYWYRQALGQGPEFLTYFNYEAQQDKSGLPNDRFSAERPEGSISTLTIQRTEQRDSAMYRCASSSHQGSTDTQYFGPGTRLTVL.

This clonotype appeared a few times. The chain couples TRBV29-1 to TRBJ2-3; D is unclear. This CDR3 contains 11 residues. V lost 2 bases to trimming and J lost 7 bases, with 7 bases between them. Germline V gene data show CDR1 as SQVTM and CDR2 as ANQGSEA. The CDR3 sequence is CSVESGNTQYF. As DNA, the CDR3 is TGCAGCGTTGAATCAGGAAATACGCAGTATTTT.

V and J are TRBV27 and TRBJ2-1; no definite D call. This CDR3 contains 17 residues. Trimming pared 1 base from V and 2 bases from J, leaving 15 bases between. Germline V lookup: CDR1 MNHEY, CDR2 SMNVEV (reference sequence). This CDR3 is CASSLYSTSSPYNEQFF. The CDR3 DNA is TGTGCCAGCAGTTTATATTCGACTTCCAGCCCCTACAATGAGCAGTTCTTC.

The chain has TRBV6-5 and TRBJ1-2, with 7 bases that match TRBD1. The CDR3 consists of 15 residues. CDR1 MNHEY and CDR2 SVGAGI come from the germline V gene. V lost 5 bases, J lost 4 bases, and 10 bases stayed unmatched. The CDR3 region has the DNA TGTGCCAGCAGTGACCGGGACAGAACTAGCTATGGCTACACCTTC. Encoded protein: CASSDRDRTSYGYTF.

The chain has TRBV24-1 and TRBJ2-3; the D gene could be TRBD1 or TRBD2 (6 bases each). The CDR3 runs to 17 residues. The germline V gene has CDR1 KGHDR and CDR2 SFDVKD. V was clipped by 3 bases and J by 5 bases, with 20 bases between them. CDR3 amino acids: CATSDPRGSGGGDTQYF. The DNA for the CDR3 is TGTGCCACCAGTGATCCACGGGGAAGCGGAGGGGGAGATACGCAGTATTTT.